This TCR beta chain was sequenced during a study of blood T cell repertoires in COVID-19. The wider study: Researchers got acute and convalescent COVID-19 samples from the United States, Italy and Spain. In each case, the material was cDNA or gDNA derived from T cells, B-cell-depleted T cells, or PBMCs.

Under the authors' procedure: The authors estimated nucleated cell counts from reference gene primer amplification. Method: immunoSEQ multiplex PCR; TCRdb's copy keeps in-frame clones and lacks some. For V, J and clone size, that table is used; D and trimming come from the DNA. The data contain around 230,000 clones, around four fifths of them seen just once; the ten biggest clones take up 2.5% to 3%. Trimming took off 5 bases at V and 0 bases at J, with 7 bases between the two ends. This CDR3 is 12 amino acids long. Per germline, CDR1 SQVTM and CDR2 ANQGSEA. This clone was recorded a few times. This chain connects TRBV29-1 to TRBJ1-2; perhaps TRBD1 as D (6 bases). Sample: peripheral blood. The receptor was isolated from a woman in her thirties or forties with active or convalescent COVID-19. CDR3 residues: CSVRTANYGYTF. In DNA, the CDR3 is TGCAGCGTTAGGACAGCTAACTATGGCTACACCTTC.